The 2 T cell receptor beta chains below were found in one sample sequenced in a study of regulatory T cells after allogeneic stem cell transplantation. The TCR beta CDR3 region was amplified from SMARTer RACE cDNA made from RNA. One entry per CDR3 protein, called by TCRdb with MiXCR from the 5' RACE reads. The data show 4,000 to 5,000 distinct CDR3 sequences, with around 95% seen just once and roughly 40% held by the top ten. The specimen was sorted CD4+ T cells from blood (whether regulatory or conventional is not recorded), collected 30 days after allogeneic stem cell transplant. The receptors shown here come from a human patient who had an allogeneic stem cell transplant, so the T cells may come from the graft donor.

The V gene is TRBV5-1, the J gene TRBJ1-2; D is undetermined. Germline CDR1 reads SGHRS; CDR2 reads YFSETQ. Trimming took off 4 bases at V and 8 bases at J, with 21 bases between the two ends. This CDR3 has 15 amino acids. DNA for the CDR3: TGCGCCAGCAGCACGGTCGTCGGGTCCCTCTACGGCTACACCTTC. Translated: CASSTVVGSLYGYTF. Full variable domain (missing parts from reference TRBV5-1 and TRBJ1-2): KAGVTQTPRYLIKTRGQQVTLSCSPISGHRSVSWYQQTPGQGLQFLFEYFSETQRNKGNFPGRFSGRQFSNSRSEMNVSTLELGDSALYLCASSTVVGSLYGYTFGSGTRLTVV.

With respect to this clonotype: A junction boundary mismatches the germline segment, possibly from a read error. The rearrangement uses TRBV20-1 and TRBJ1-1; no clear D gene. The germline V gene encodes CDR1 DFQATT and CDR2 SNEGSKA (reference sequence). CDR3 length: 11 amino acids. The CDR3 region is CSRSGLGGAYF. The CDR3 nucleotides are TGCAGTCGCAGCGGACTGGGAGGCGCTTACTTT.